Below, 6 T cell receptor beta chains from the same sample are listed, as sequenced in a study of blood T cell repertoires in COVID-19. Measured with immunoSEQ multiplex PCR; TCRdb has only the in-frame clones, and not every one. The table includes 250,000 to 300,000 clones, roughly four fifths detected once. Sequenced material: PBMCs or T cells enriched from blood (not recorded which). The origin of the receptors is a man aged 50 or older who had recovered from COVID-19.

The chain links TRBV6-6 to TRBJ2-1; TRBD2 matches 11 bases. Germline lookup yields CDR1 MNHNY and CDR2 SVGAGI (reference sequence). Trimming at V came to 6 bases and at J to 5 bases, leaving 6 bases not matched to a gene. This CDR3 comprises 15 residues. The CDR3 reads CASSLAGGRNNEQFF. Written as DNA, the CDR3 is TGTGCCAGCAGCCTAGCGGGAGGAAGAAACAATGAGCAGTTCTTC.

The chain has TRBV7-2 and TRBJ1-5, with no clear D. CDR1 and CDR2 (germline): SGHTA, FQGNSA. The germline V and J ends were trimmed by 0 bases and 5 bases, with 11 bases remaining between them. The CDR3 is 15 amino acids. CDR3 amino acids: CASSLASGRDQPQHF. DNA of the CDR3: TGTGCCAGCAGCTTAGCGTCCGGGAGGGATCAGCCCCAGCATTTT.

This chain's CDR3 is CASAIIAGPQETQYF. DNA for the CDR3: TGTGCTAGCGCCATTATAGCGGGGCCCCAAGAGACCCAGTACTTC. V gene TRBV7-7 combines with J gene TRBJ2-5, with 8 positions matching TRBD2. Germline V CDR1 and CDR2: SSHAT, FNYEAQ (reference sequence). This CDR3 contains 15 residues.

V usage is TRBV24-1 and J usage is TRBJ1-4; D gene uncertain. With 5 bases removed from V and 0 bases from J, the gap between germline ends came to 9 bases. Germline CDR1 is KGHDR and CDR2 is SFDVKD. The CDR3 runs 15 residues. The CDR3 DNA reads TGTGCCACCAGTGGAACATCTGCAACTAATGAAAAACTGTTTTTT. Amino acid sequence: CATSGTSATNEKLFF.

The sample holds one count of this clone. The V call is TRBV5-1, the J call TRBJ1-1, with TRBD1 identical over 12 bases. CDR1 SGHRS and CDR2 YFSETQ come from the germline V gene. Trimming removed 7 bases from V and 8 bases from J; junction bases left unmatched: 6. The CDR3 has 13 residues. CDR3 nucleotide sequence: TGCGCCAGCCTGGGACAGGGGGCCGGCGAAGCTTTCTTT. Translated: CASLGQGAGEAFF.

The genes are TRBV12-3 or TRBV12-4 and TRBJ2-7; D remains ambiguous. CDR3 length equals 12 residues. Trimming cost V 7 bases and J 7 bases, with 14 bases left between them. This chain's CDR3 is CASTRLPREQYF. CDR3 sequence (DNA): TGTGCCAGCACCCGGCTACCTAGGGAGCAGTACTTC.